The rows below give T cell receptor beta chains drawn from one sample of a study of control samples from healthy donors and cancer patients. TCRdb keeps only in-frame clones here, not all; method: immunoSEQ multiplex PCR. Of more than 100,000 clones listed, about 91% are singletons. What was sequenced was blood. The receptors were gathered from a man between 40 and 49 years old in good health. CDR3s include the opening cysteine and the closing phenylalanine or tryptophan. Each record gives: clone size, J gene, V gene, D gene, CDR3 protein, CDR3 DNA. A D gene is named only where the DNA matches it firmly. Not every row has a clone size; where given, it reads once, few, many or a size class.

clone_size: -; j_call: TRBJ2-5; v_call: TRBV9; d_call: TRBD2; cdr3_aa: CASRPGSGGAETQYF; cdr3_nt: TGTGCCAGCCGGCCGGGGAGCGGGGGGGCGGAGACCCAGTACTTC
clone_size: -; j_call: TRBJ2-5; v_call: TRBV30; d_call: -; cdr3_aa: CAWRGYQETQYF; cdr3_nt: TGTGCCTGGCGGGGGTACCAAGAGACCCAGTACTTC
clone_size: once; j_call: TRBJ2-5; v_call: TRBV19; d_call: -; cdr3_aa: CASSIRPGPWTQYF; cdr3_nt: TGTGCCAGTAGTATTCGGCCCGGTCCGTGGACCCAGTACTTC
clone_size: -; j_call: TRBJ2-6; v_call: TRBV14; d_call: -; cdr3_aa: CASSHWGRISGANVLTF; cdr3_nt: TGTGCCAGCAGCCATTGGGGACGGATCTCTGGGGCCAACGTCCTGACTTTC
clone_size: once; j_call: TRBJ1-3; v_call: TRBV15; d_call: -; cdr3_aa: CATSRRDPSGNTIYF; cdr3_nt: TGTGCCACCAGCCGCCGGGACCCCTCTGGAAACACCATATATTTT
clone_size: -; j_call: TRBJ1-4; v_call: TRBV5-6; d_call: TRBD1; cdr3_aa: CASSLTWDRDEKLFF; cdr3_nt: TGTGCCAGCAGCCTGACCTGGGACAGAGATGAAAAACTGTTTTTT
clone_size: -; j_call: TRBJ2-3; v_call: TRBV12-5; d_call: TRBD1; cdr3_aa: CASGRQGRYDTQYF; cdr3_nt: TGTGCTAGTGGGAGACAGGGACGTTACGATACGCAGTATTTT
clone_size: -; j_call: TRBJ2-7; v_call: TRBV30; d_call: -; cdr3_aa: CAWSHKNSYEQYF; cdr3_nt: TGTGCCTGGAGTCACAAGAATTCCTACGAGCAGTACTTC
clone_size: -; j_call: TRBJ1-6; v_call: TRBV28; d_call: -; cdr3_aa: CASSLNLAGNNSPLHF; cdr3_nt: TGTGCCAGCAGTTTAAACTTGGCAGGGAATAATTCACCCCTCCACTTT
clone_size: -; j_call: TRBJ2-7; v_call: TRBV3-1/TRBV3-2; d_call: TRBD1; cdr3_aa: CASSQDYRTGATTYEQYF; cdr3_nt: TGTGCCAGCAGCCAAGATTATCGGACAGGGGCTACTACCTACGAGCAGTACTTC
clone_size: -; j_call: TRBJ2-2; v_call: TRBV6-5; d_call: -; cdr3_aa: CASRTDTGELFF; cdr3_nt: TGTGCCAGCAGGACGGACACCGGGGAGCTGTTTTTT
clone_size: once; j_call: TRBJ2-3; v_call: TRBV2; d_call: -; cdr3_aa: CASRNDLFTDTQYF; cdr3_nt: TGTGCCAGCCGAAACGATTTATTCACAGATACGCAGTATTTT
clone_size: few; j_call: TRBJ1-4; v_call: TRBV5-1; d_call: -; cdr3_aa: CASSLGSGGEKLFF; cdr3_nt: TGCGCCAGCAGCTTGGGGTCAGGCGGTGAAAAACTGTTTTTT
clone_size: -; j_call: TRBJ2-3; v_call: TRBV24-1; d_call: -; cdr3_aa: CATSDSGGESTDTQYF; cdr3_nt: TGTGCCACCAGTGATTCAGGGGGGGAGAGCACAGATACGCAGTATTTT
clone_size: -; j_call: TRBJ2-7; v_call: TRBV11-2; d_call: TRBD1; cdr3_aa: CASSNRQGRDEQYF; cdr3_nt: TGTGCCAGCAGTAATCGACAGGGTAGAGACGAGCAGTACTTC
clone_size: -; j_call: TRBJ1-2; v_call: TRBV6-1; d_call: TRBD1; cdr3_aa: CASSEAGTASYGYTF; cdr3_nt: TGTGCCAGCAGTGAAGCTGGGACAGCTTCCTATGGCTACACCTTC
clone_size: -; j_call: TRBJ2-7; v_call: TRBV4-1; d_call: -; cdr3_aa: CASSQVQGYEQYF; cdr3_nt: TGCGCCAGCAGCCAAGTACAGGGATACGAGCAGTACTTC
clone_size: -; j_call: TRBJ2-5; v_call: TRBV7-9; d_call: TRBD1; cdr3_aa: CASSHRGWETQYF; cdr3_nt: TGTGCCAGCAGCCACAGGGGATGGGAGACCCAGTACTTC
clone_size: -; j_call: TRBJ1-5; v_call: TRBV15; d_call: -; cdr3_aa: CATSSQGGLQPQHF; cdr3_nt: TGTGCCACCAGCAGCCAAGGGGGGCTTCAGCCCCAGCATTTT
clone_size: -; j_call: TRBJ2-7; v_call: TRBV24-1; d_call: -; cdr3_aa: CATSDASNEQYF; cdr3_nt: TGTGCCACCAGTGATGCCTCGAACGAGCAGTACTTC
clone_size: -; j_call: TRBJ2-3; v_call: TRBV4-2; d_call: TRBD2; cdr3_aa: CASSQPGLAGEDTQYF; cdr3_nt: TGTGCCAGCAGCCAACCAGGACTAGCGGGGGAAGATACGCAGTATTTT
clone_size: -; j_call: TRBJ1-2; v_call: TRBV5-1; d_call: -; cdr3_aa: CASSLDQANYGYTF; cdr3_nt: TGCGCCAGCAGCTTGGATCAGGCTAACTATGGCTACACCTTC
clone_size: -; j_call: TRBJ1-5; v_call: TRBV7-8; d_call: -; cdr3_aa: CASSNQGGQPQHF; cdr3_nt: TGTGCCAGCAGCAACCAGGGAGGGCAGCCCCAGCATTTT
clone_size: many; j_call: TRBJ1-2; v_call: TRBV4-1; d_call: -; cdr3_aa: CASSQEALGWQGRGYTF; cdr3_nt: TGCGCCAGCAGCCAAGAAGCTCTGGGATGGCAGGGTAGAGGCTACACCTTC
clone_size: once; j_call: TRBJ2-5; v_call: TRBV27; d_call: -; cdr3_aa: CATKTRHGQETQYF; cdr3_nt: TGTGCCACCAAGACCCGACATGGTCAAGAGACCCAGTACTTC
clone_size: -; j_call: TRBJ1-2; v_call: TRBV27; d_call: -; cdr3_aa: CASSLVGGGNGYTF; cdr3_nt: TGTGCCAGCAGTTTGGTCGGGGGGGGGAATGGCTACACCTTC
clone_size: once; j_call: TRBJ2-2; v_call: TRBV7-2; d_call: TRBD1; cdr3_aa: CASSSYPGQMNTGELFF; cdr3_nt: TGTGCCAGCAGTTCTTACCCGGGACAGATGAACACCGGGGAGCTGTTTTTT
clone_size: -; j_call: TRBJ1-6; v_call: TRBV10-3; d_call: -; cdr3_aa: CAIRGPTNSPLHF; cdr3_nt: TGTGCCATCAGGGGCCCCACGAATTCACCCCTCCACTTT
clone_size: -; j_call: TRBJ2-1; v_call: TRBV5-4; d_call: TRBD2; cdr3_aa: CASSLSGGAYNEQFF; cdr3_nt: TGTGCCAGCAGCTTGAGCGGGGGGGCGTACAATGAGCAGTTCTTC
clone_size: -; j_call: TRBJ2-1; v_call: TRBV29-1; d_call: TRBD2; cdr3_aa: CSALPSGGRNEQFF; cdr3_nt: TGCAGCGCCCTCCCTAGCGGGGGGCGAAATGAGCAGTTCTTC
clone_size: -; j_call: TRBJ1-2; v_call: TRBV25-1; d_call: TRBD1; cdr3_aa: CASSERAGGHGYTF; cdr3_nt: TGTGCCAGCAGTGAAAGGGCAGGGGGCCATGGCTACACCTTC
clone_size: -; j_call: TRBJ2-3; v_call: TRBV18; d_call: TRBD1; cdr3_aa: CASSPQMTGAASADTQYF; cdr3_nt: TGTGCCAGCTCACCACAAATGACAGGGGCAGCTAGCGCAGATACGCAGTATTTT
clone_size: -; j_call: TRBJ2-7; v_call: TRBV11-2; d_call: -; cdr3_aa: CASSLGQSSSYEQYF; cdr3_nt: TGTGCCAGCAGCTTAGGACAGTCGAGCTCCTACGAGCAGTACTTC
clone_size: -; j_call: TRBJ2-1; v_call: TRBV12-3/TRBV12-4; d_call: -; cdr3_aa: CASNGQPQGEQFF; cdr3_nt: TGTGCCAGCAACGGACAACCACAGGGTGAGCAGTTCTTC
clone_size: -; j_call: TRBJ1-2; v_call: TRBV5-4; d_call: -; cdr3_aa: CASSSQQVALEGYTF; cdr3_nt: TGTGCCAGCAGCTCCCAACAGGTAGCTTTAGAGGGCTACACCTTC
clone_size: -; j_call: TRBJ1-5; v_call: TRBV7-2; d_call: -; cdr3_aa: CASSPGSAGQPQHF; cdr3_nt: TGTGCCAGCAGTCCCGGATCGGCGGGGCAGCCCCAGCATTTT
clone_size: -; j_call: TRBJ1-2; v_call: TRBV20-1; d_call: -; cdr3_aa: CSASTGTIYGYTF; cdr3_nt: TGCAGTGCAAGTACCGGGACCATCTATGGCTACACCTTC
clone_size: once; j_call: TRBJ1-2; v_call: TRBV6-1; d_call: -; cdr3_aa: CASSDHPNYGYTF; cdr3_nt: TGTGCCAGCAGTGACCACCCTAACTATGGCTACACCTTC